This TCR beta chain was sequenced for a study of blood T cell repertoires in COVID-19. Looking at the study overall: Both acute and convalescent COVID-19 samples were obtained from the United States, Italy and Spain. Nucleic acid was either cDNA or gDNA, and it came from T cells, B-cell-depleted T cells, or PBMCs.

In the original processing: Amplification with reference gene primers provided the estimates of nucleated cell counts. Using immunoSEQ multiplex PCR, the repertoire was profiled, and TCRdb retains in-frame clones only, with some absent. V, J and clone size are those of that table, while D and trimming were read from the DNA. The table shows about half a million clones, with 70% to 90% occurring only once. V was pared by 2 bases and J by 5 bases, with 8 bases of the junction left unmatched. The CDR3 has 16 residues. Germline V CDR1 and CDR2: MNHEY, SVGEGT. This chain uses TRBV6-2 or TRBV6-3 with TRBJ1-1; TRBD1 agrees at 10 bases. This TCR derives from a human donor in a cohort sampled during active COVID-19. Sequencing used peripheral blood. The CDR3 protein is CASSYPAGTGVTEAFF. The CDR3 DNA reads TGTGCCAGCAGTTACCCCGCCGGGACAGGGGTTACTGAAGCTTTCTTT.